This is a list of T cell receptor beta chains from one sample in a study of shared clonotypes between healthy human individuals. The data were produced by immunoSEQ multiplex PCR, yet TCRdb's version contains in-frame clones alone and is incomplete. This sample has approximately 1.5 million clones, with approximately 98.5% found just once. The source material was naive CD4+ T cells sorted from blood. These receptors all stem from a man aged 25-45 years in good health. The CDR3 runs from the conserved cysteine through the conserved F or W. The D gene is left open where the match is weak. A row's size may be missing; if present it is once, few, many or a size class.

V	D	size	J	CDR3	DNA
TRBV6-5	-	-	TRBJ2-1	CASSYSNVNEQFF	TGTGCCAGCAGTTACTCGAATGTCAATGAGCAGTTCTTC
TRBV14	-	-	TRBJ2-2	CASSQQGTGELFF	TGTGCCAGCAGTCAACAGGGCACCGGGGAGCTGTTTTTT
TRBV6-1	-	-	TRBJ1-5	CASSERDGNQPQHF	TGTGCCAGCAGTGAACGGGACGGCAATCAGCCCCAGCATTTT
TRBV27	-	-	TRBJ2-1	CASSHAGTNSYNEQFF	TGTGCCAGCAGCCACGCCGGGACAAACTCCTACAATGAGCAGTTCTTC
TRBV27	-	-	TRBJ2-2	CASSLPGQGTGELFF	TGTGCCAGCAGTTTGCCAGGGCAAGGCACCGGGGAGCTGTTTTTT
TRBV19	TRBD2	once	TRBJ2-2	CASKKRETQTGELFF	TGTGCCAGTAAAAAGCGGGAGACCCAAACCGGGGAGCTGTTTTTT
TRBV18	-	few	TRBJ1-1	CASSPGLDVNTEAFF	TGTGCCAGCTCACCAGGGTTAGACGTGAACACTGAAGCTTTCTTT
TRBV2	-	-	TRBJ1-2	CASKVTDGNYGYTF	TGTGCCAGCAAGGTCACGGACGGTAACTATGGCTACACCTTC
TRBV7-2	-	-	TRBJ2-1	CASSLAGANNEQFF	TGTGCCAGCAGCTTAGCGGGAGCAAACAATGAGCAGTTCTTC
TRBV5-1	-	-	TRBJ2-1	CASSKTGYNEQFF	TGCGCCAGCAGCAAGACAGGTTACAATGAGCAGTTCTTC
TRBV10-1	TRBD1	-	TRBJ1-1	CASSETGGITEAFF	TGCGCCAGCAGTGAAACAGGGGGCATAACTGAAGCTTTCTTT
TRBV15	-	-	TRBJ1-5	CATSRVGVDQPQHF	TGTGCCACCAGCAGAGTTGGGGTGGATCAGCCCCAGCATTTT
TRBV4-3	-	-	TRBJ2-3	CASSLSPQRTSTDTQYF	TGCGCCAGCAGCCTCTCACCCCAGCGGACTAGCACAGATACGCAGTATTTT
TRBV10-3	-	-	TRBJ1-1	CAIRDGQREAFF	TGTGCCATCAGGGATGGACAGCGTGAAGCTTTCTTT
TRBV5-4	-	-	TRBJ1-5	CASSLAPGGLGQPQHF	TGTGCCAGCAGCTTGGCCCCTGGGGGCCTGGGTCAGCCCCAGCATTTT
TRBV11-3	TRBD2	-	TRBJ2-7	CASSLRGENYEQYF	TGTGCCAGCAGCTTACGGGGGGAGAACTACGAGCAGTACTTC
TRBV2	TRBD2	-	TRBJ2-5	CASRSTSGRVGETQYF	TGTGCCAGCAGATCGACTAGCGGGAGGGTCGGGGAGACCCAGTACTTC
TRBV7-2	TRBD1	-	TRBJ1-5	CASSSPGTGPHF	TGTGCCAGCAGCTCACCCGGGACAGGTCCGCATTTT
TRBV7-2	TRBD2	-	TRBJ2-7	CASSLTSGNSGEQYF	TGTGCCAGCAGCTTAACTAGCGGGAATTCGGGGGAGCAGTACTTC
TRBV6-6	TRBD1	-	TRBJ2-7	CASSPGTVSYEQYF	TGTGCCAGCAGTCCGGGGACAGTCTCCTACGAGCAGTACTTC
TRBV12-5	-	-	TRBJ1-1	CASGPDRNTEAFF	TGTGCTAGTGGCCCCGACAGGAACACTGAAGCTTTCTTT
TRBV29-1	-	-	TRBJ1-1	CSVDRPDRKAFF	TGCAGCGTTGATCGGCCCGACCGAAAAGCTTTCTTT
TRBV11-2	-	-	TRBJ2-5	CASSLRETQYF	TGTGCCAGCAGCTTACGGGAGACCCAGTACTTC
TRBV5-1	-	-	TRBJ1-2	CASSRQGRDGYTF	TGCGCCAGCAGCAGGCAGGGACGGGACGGCTACACCTTC
TRBV7-9	-	-	TRBJ1-5	CASSTAAGTNDNQPQHF	TGTGCCAGCAGCACCGCGGCCGGGACAAATGACAATCAGCCCCAGCATTTT
TRBV9	TRBD1	-	TRBJ2-5	CASSGILGQGAGETQYF	TGTGCCAGTTCAGGGATTCTAGGACAGGGGGCTGGAGAGACCCAGTACTTC
TRBV10-3	-	-	TRBJ1-5	CAIRDSNQPQHF	TGTGCCATCAGGGACAGTAATCAGCCCCAGCATTTT